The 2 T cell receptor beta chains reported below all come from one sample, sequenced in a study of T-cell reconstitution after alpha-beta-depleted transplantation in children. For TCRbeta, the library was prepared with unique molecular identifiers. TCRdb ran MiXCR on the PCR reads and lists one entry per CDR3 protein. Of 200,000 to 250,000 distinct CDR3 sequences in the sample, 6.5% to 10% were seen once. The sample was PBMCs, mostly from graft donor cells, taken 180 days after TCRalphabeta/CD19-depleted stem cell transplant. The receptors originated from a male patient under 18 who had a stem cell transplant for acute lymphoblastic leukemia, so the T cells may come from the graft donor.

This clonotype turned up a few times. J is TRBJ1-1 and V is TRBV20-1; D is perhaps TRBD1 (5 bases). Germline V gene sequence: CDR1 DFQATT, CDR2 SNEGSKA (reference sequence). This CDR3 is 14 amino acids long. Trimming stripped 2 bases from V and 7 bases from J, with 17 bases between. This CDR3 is CSARMLTGGGEAFF. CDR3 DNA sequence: TGCAGTGCTAGAATGTTGACGGGGGGGGGTGAAGCTTTCTTT.

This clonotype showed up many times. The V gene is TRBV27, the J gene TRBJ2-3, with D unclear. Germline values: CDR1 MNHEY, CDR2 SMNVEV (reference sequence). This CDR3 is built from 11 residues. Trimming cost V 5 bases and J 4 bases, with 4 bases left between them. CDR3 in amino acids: CASSESDTQYF. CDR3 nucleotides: TGTGCCAGCAGTGAGTCAGATACGCAGTATTTT.